These T cell receptor beta chains were read from a single sample in a study of blood T cells in healthy people across ages. Via MiXCR, TCRdb re-called the 5' RACE reads, giving one row per CDR3 protein. The table shows 550,000 to 600,000 distinct CDR3 sequences, with about 25% occurring only once. The sequencing sample was made of blood. Receptors originate from a woman in her 70s in good health. Both conserved end residues are part of each CDR3. A D gene is named only where the DNA matches it firmly. The size field is filled for only some rows; it gives once, few, many or a size class.

v_call,clone_size,j_call,d_call,cdr3_aa,cdr3_nt
TRBV4-2,few,TRBJ2-3,-,CASSQRSDTDTQYF,TGTGCCAGCAGCCAACGATCGGACACAGATACGCAGTATTTT
TRBV12-3/TRBV12-4,-,TRBJ1-3,-,CASKPGNSGNAIYF,TGTGCCAGCAAACCGGGGAACTCTGGAAACGCCATATATTTT
TRBV5-1,few,TRBJ2-2,-,CASSSLSGANTGELFF,TGCGCCAGCAGCTCATTGAGCGGTGCGAACACCGGGGAGCTGTTTTTT
TRBV7-3,-,TRBJ2-7,-,CASSADWTDEQYF,TGTGCCAGCAGCGCGGACTGGACGGACGAGCAGTACTTC
TRBV29-1,few,TRBJ2-3,-,CSAKQGAGTDTQYF,TGCAGCGCTAAACAGGGAGCGGGCACAGATACGCAGTATTTT
TRBV29-1,-,TRBJ1-2,-,CSAGTPQGYTF,TGCAGCGCTGGGACACCTCAGGGCTACACCTTC
TRBV2,-,TRBJ2-6,-,CASGQDGANVLTF,TGTGCCAGCGGGCAGGATGGGGCCAACGTCCTGACTTTC
TRBV15,few,TRBJ2-5,-,CATSRARLETQYF,TGTGCCACCAGCAGAGCCCGTTTGGAGACCCAGTACTTC
TRBV7-9,-,TRBJ1-1,-,CASSGRQVILTEAFF,TGTGCCAGCAGCGGTAGACAGGTTATCCTCACTGAAGCTTTCTTT
TRBV10-2,-,TRBJ2-4,-,CASSGWPILDIQYF,TGCGCCAGCAGTGGATGGCCCATTTTAGACATTCAGTACTTC
TRBV3-1,-,TRBJ2-5,-,CASSQGRNRATETQYF,TGTGCCAGCAGCCAAGGGCGCAACAGGGCGACAGAGACCCAGTACTTC
TRBV13,-,TRBJ2-2,TRBD1,CASSPRDRGSTGELFF,TGTGCCAGCAGCCCGCGGGACAGGGGGAGCACCGGGGAGCTGTTTTTT
TRBV6-5,few,TRBJ1-6,-,CASTRNGVGNSPLHF,TGTGCCAGCACTCGAAATGGGGTTGGGAATTCACCCCTCCACTTT
TRBV4-1,once,TRBJ2-5,TRBD2,CASSQGDSGRAKETQYF,TGCGCCAGCAGCCAAGGGGATAGCGGGAGGGCCAAAGAGACCCAGTACTTC
TRBV3-1,-,TRBJ1-3,-,CASSPHQPANSGNTIYF,TGTGCCAGCAGCCCCCACCAACCGGCAAACTCTGGAAACACCATATATTTT
TRBV6-5,few,TRBJ2-1,-,CASSYSGSSYNEQFF,TGTGCCAGCAGTTACTCTGGGAGCTCCTACAATGAGCAGTTCTTC
TRBV29-1,-,TRBJ1-1,TRBD1,CSVTGTGGVSTEAFF,TGCAGCGTGACCGGGACAGGGGGCGTGAGCACTGAAGCTTTCTTT
TRBV12-3/TRBV12-4,-,TRBJ2-3,-,CASSFQQGSTDTQYF,TGTGCCAGCAGTTTCCAGCAGGGAAGCACAGATACGCAGTATTTT
TRBV6-5,-,TRBJ2-1,-,CASSPRLVDWFF,TGTGCCAGCAGTCCAAGACTAGTTGATTGGTTCTTC
TRBV2,-,TRBJ2-1,TRBD1,CASFQESRGPNEQFF,TGTGCCAGCTTCCAGGAGTCAAGGGGGCCCAATGAGCAGTTCTTC
TRBV4-3,few,TRBJ2-1,TRBD2,CASSQVVGSGGHYNEQFF,TGCGCCAGCAGCCAAGTAGTTGGTAGCGGGGGTCACTACAATGAGCAGTTCTTC
TRBV7-9,few,TRBJ2-5,-,CASSLVVDRQETQYF,TGTGCCAGCAGCTTGGTTGTGGACAGACAAGAGACCCAGTACTTC
TRBV5-1,once,TRBJ1-1,TRBD1,CAGSLGDRGEAFF,TGCGCCGGCAGCTTGGGGGACAGGGGAGAAGCTTTCTTT
TRBV4-3,-,TRBJ2-1,TRBD2,CASSQDFGTSQGGQFF,TGCGCCAGCAGCCAAGATTTTGGGACTAGTCAAGGGGGGCAGTTCTTC
TRBV7-2,-,TRBJ2-3,-,CANSLFRGADTQYF,TGTGCCAACAGCTTATTCAGGGGTGCAGATACGCAGTATTTT
TRBV7-2,-,TRBJ2-5,-,CASSLSLQETQYF,TGTGCCAGCAGCTTAAGCTTACAAGAGACCCAGTACTTC
TRBV18,few,TRBJ2-5,-,CASSPFTGTETQYF,TGTGCCAGCTCTCCCTTCACAGGGACGGAGACCCAGTACTTC
TRBV4-2,-,TRBJ2-2,-,CASSQDHLRALNTGELFF,TGTGCCAGCAGCCAAGATCATCTCCGGGCGTTGAACACCGGGGAGCTGTTTTTT
TRBV7-2,few,TRBJ2-1,-,CASSLGRFSYNEQFF,TGTGCCAGCAGCTTAGGCAGGTTCTCCTACAATGAGCAGTTCTTC
TRBV20-1,-,TRBJ1-6,TRBD1,CSASGQGVLHF,TGCAGTGCTAGCGGACAGGGAGTCCTCCACTTT
TRBV29-1,-,TRBJ1-1,-,CSVVKDNSNTEAFF,TGCAGCGTTGTAAAGGACAACTCGAACACTGAAGCTTTCTTT